Here is one T cell receptor beta chain with its context. The data are from a study of CD8 T cells in Susac syndrome. Trimming took off 7 bases at V and 7 bases at J, with 13 bases between the two ends. CDR3 length: 12 amino acids. TCR beta sequences were obtained from blood CD8+ and CD4+ T cells. The controls, all healthy donors, were matched for age and sex. While CD8+ and CD4+ T cells were isolated negatively, TEMRA cells were enriched by FACS. About 0.45 to 1 ug RNA was reverse transcribed with random hexamers. Coverage of TCR beta CDR3 amplification by immunoSEQ multiplex PCR extended to 54 Vbeta and 13 Jbeta. Using its own MiXCR run on the immunoSEQ multiplex PCR reads, TCRdb lists one record per CDR3 protein. The sample has 150,000 to 200,000 distinct CDR3 sequences; around 94% are singletons.

Sequences were obtained from CD4+ T cells from PBMCs. This TCR was recovered from a human donor in good health. The V call is TRBV12-3 or TRBV12-4, the J call TRBJ2-5, with a weak D call TRBD2 (5 bases). The CDR3 loop reads CASTSDGGTQYF. As DNA, the CDR3 is TGTGCCAGCACCTCAGACGGAGGGACCCAGTACTTC.